This T cell receptor (beta chain) derives from a study of blood T cell repertoires in COVID-19. Looking at the study overall: COVID-19 samples from acute and convalescent phases originated in the United States, Italy and Spain. Sample material is recorded as cDNA or gDNA derived from T cells, B-cell-depleted T cells, or PBMCs.

Those enrolled, adults aged about 18 to 89 years, came from around 24 US areas. The ends were cut back, 4 bases at V and 8 bases at J, with 12 bases in the middle. Germline assignment: CDR1 MNHEY and CDR2 SVGAGI. The CDR3 sequence is 13 residues long. Original analysis: Nucleated cell counts were estimated from reference gene primer amplification. Clones were read by immunoSEQ multiplex PCR, and TCRdb kept only the in-frame ones, dropping some. D and trimming were read from the DNA, whereas the V and J calls and clone size are those reported in that table. The sample includes some 350,000 clones, over 75% of them seen just once.

The sample was PBMCs or T cells enriched from blood (not recorded which). The sequence was collected from a man under 40 who had recovered from COVID-19. The chain carries TRBV6-5 and TRBJ2-1, with D hard to call. The CDR3 protein is CASSSTSGYEQFF. In DNA, the CDR3 is TGTGCCAGCAGTTCCACCTCAGGTTATGAGCAGTTCTTC.